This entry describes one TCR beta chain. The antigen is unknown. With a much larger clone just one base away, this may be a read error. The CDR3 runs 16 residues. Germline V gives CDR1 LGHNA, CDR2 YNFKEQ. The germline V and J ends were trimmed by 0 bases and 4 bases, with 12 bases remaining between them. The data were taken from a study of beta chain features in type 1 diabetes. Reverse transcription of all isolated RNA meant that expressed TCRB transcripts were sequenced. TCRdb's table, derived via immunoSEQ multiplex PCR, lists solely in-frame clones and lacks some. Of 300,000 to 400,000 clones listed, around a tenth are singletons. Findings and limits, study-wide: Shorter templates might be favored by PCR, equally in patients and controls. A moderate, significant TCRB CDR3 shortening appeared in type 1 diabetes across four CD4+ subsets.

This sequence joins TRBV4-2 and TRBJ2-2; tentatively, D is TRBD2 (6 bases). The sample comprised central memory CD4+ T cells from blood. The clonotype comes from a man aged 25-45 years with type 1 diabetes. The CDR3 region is CASSQDSSGSTGELFF. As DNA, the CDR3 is TGTGCCAGCAGCCAAGATAGTAGCGGAAGCACCGGGGAGCTGTTTTTT.